One and the same sample provided the 14 T cell receptor beta chains below, sequenced in a study of T cell repertoires in cytomegalovirus infection (dated by TCRdb to the late 2010s). No antigen is known for these receptors. Sequencing used an Illumina HiSeq 1500. The public reads were run again by TCRdb, first through fastp at Q25 and then through MiXCR, and only productive beta chains were kept. Entries that share a CDR3 protein sequence are merged under the most common genes and DNA. Present in this sample are 600,000 to 700,000 distinct CDR3 sequences, roughly 33% of which were seen just once. The ten biggest clones cover roughly 20% of the sample. The treatment or condition label, read with the paper, signifies: in vitro stimulation with specific CMV peptide epitopes to enrich CMV-specific T cells. This material consisted of cultured PBMCs, taken from culture after CMV antigen stimulation. All receptors derive from a human donor in good health (CMV status not recorded). Some clones in this sample may be carry-over from other donors' samples.

This clonotype was seen repeatedly, ten times or more. The chain has TRBV7-2 and TRBJ1-1; no definite D call. V was trimmed by 1 base and J by 3 bases, leaving 18 bases between them. This CDR3 is built from 17 residues. Germline V lookup: CDR1 SGHTA, CDR2 FQGNSA. CDR3 sequence: CASSLEGSGKWDTEAFF. CDR3 sequence (DNA): TGTGCCAGCAGCTTAGAAGGTTCTGGGAAATGGGACACTGAAGCTTTCTTT.

This clonotype appeared a few times. This chain uses TRBV6-6 with TRBJ1-1; a weak D match, TRBD1 (5 bases). The CDR3 runs to 15 residues. The V gene's germline CDR1 is MNHNY and CDR2 SVGAGI (reference sequence). The ends were cut back, 8 bases at V and 3 bases at J, with 19 bases in the middle. CDR3 residues: CASRGLRGWDTEAFF. CDR3 in DNA: TGTGCCAGCCGGGGGTTACGAGGGTGGGACACTGAAGCTTTCTTT.

This sequence joins TRBV12-3 or TRBV12-4 and TRBJ2-3; D not resolved. Trimming left V 7 bases short and J 2 bases short, with 7 bases between. This CDR3 has 12 residues. CDR3 sequence (DNA): TGTGCCAGCACCCTTGACACAGATACGCAGTATTTT. Amino acid sequence: CASTLDTDTQYF.

The chain has TRBV19 and TRBJ1-1; the D gene is possibly TRBD1 (6 bases). The germline gives CDR1 LNHDA, CDR2 SQIVND (reference sequence). The CDR3 covers 15 residues. Trimming cost V 0 bases and J 1 base, with 9 bases left between them. CDR3 protein: CASSIEGGGNTEAFF. Written as DNA, the CDR3 is TGTGCCAGTAGTATAGAAGGGGGAGGGAACACTGAAGCTTTCTTT.

The chain combines TRBV29-1 with TRBJ2-1, with D possibly matching TRBD2 (5 bases). Looked up from germline, CDR1 is SQVTM and CDR2 is ANQGSEA. The CDR3 length is 15 residues. Deletions cut 7 bases from V and 1 base from J, with 17 bases between. The CDR3: CSARTRGSSYNEQFF. In nucleotides, the CDR3 is TGCAGCGCTCGGACCCGGGGTTCATCCTACAATGAGCAGTTCTTC.

V is TRBV6-5 and J is TRBJ1-1; D is uncertain. With 2 bases removed from V and 2 bases from J, the gap between germline ends came to 12 bases. CDR3 length equals 15 residues. CDR1 is MNHEY and CDR2 is SVGAGI in the germline V gene. The CDR3 reads CASSYEPRFNTEAFF. DNA for the CDR3: TGTGCCAGCAGTTACGAACCAAGATTTAACACTGAAGCTTTCTTT.

This clonotype was picked up a small number of times. V and J are TRBV6-1 and TRBJ2-3; D unclear. The CDR3 has 16 residues. The germline V gene encodes CDR1 MNHNS and CDR2 SASEGT. V dropped 2 bases and J dropped 0 bases, with 12 bases sitting between them. Written as DNA, the CDR3 is TGTGCCAGCAGTGAAAGAGCCCCAACTAGCACAGATACGCAGTATTTT. This sequence encodes CASSERAPTSTDTQYF.

The rearrangement links TRBV9 to TRBJ2-3, with 10 bases identical to TRBD1. V shed 3 bases, J shed 2 bases, and the junction held 3 bases outside the gene matches. This CDR3 has 15 residues. Germline CDR1 reads SGDLS; CDR2 reads YYNGEE. CDR3 sequence: CASSDGTGDTDTQYF. The CDR3 coding sequence is TGTGCCAGCAGCGATGGGACAGGGGACACAGATACGCAGTATTTT.

V gene TRBV12-3 or TRBV12-4 combines with J gene TRBJ2-5, with TRBD2 matching over 7 bases. This CDR3 spans 18 amino acids. J was trimmed by 5 bases and V by 1 base; bases with no gene match: 16. In nucleotides, the CDR3 is TGTGCCAGCAGTTTAGATCTCTTGGGGGAGGGCGTCAAGGAGACCCAGTACTTC. Translating gives CASSLDLLGEGVKETQYF.

This clonotype has more than one count but fewer than ten. The genes are TRBV19 and TRBJ1-4; 9 bases agree with TRBD1. The germline V gene has CDR1 LNHDA and CDR2 SQIVND (reference sequence). The CDR3 runs to 16 residues. V lost 5 bases, J lost 4 bases, and 8 bases stayed unmatched. The DNA for the CDR3 is TGTGCCAGTAGTCTAACGGGACAGGGTTATAATGAAAAACTGTTTTTT. This translates into CASSLTGQGYNEKLFF. Drawing the rest from reference TRBV19 and TRBJ1-4, the complete variable domain is DGGITQSPKYLFRKEGQNVTLSCEQNLNHDAMYWYRQDPGQGLRLIYYSQIVNDFQKGDIAEGYSVSREKKESFPLTVTSAQKNPTAFYLCASSLTGQGYNEKLFFGSGTQLSVL.

This clonotype came up many times. The chain combines TRBV7-8 with TRBJ1-3; 7 bases are shared with TRBD1. CDR1 is SGHVS, CDR2 FQNEAQ, per germline. This CDR3 is built from 15 residues. Germline trimming cut 3 bases from V and 3 bases from J; bases unmatched to any gene: 5. The CDR3 coding sequence is TGTGCCAGCAGCTTCGACAGGGTGGGTGGAAACACCATATATTTT. It is translated as CASSFDRVGGNTIYF.

A word on this clonotype: A much more abundant neighbour one base away suggests this may be a read error. The rearrangement uses TRBV11-2 and TRBJ2-3, with a tentative D call TRBD2 (5 bases). From germline, CDR1 is SGHAT and CDR2 FQNNGV. V was clipped by 5 bases and J by 2 bases, with 8 bases between them. The CDR3 runs to 13 residues. The CDR3 sequence: CASSHRDTDTQYF. CDR3 coding DNA: TGTGCCAGCAGCCACCGGGACACAGATACGCAGTATTTT.

This rearrangement joins TRBV7-9 to TRBJ2-5; D is unresolved. Germline values: CDR1 SEHNR, CDR2 FQNEAQ (reference sequence). Trimming removed 0 bases at V and 3 bases at J, with 8 bases between. This CDR3 spans 14 amino acids. The DNA of the CDR3 is TGTGCCAGCAGCTTAGCGGGGATTGAAGAGACCCAGTACTTC. Its protein product is CASSLAGIEETQYF.

This clonotype was seen ten or more times. CDR3 loop: CASSPRGSSGGAETQYF. The CDR3 bases are TGTGCCAGCAGCCCCCGGGGCTCTAGCGGGGGGGCCGAGACCCAGTACTTC. This chain connects TRBV7-6 to TRBJ2-5, with 12 bases lining up with TRBD2. The germline CDR1 and CDR2 sequences are SGHVS and FNYEAQ. The CDR3 totals 17 residues. The J segment lost 5 bases and the V segment lost 5 bases, leaving 12 bases of the junction unmatched.